The 23 T cell receptor beta chains in this list originate from one sample, sequenced in a study of blood T cell repertoires in COVID-19. Clones were read by immunoSEQ multiplex PCR, and TCRdb kept only the in-frame ones, dropping some. The sample includes around 300,000 clones, roughly nine tenths seen only once; the top ten take around 2%. Sequenced sample: peripheral blood. Receptors originate from a man between 45 and 60 years old with acute or convalescent COVID-19.

The CDR3 loop is CASSFPSGGADTQYF. The CDR3 DNA is TGCGCCAGCAGCTTCCCCAGCGGGGGGGCAGATACGCAGTATTTT. The gene calls are TRBV5-1 and TRBJ2-3; 10 bases agree with TRBD2. Germline-derived CDR1 and CDR2 are SGHRS and YFSETQ. The J segment lost 4 bases and the V segment lost 2 bases, leaving 4 bases of the junction unmatched. The CDR3 length is 15 residues.

V is TRBV6-2 or TRBV6-3 and J is TRBJ2-1; 11 bases match TRBD2. The CDR3 extends over 17 amino acids. V gave up 5 bases and J gave up 3 bases; unmatched junction bases: 9. Germline V CDR1 and CDR2: MNHEY, SVGEGT. This chain's CDR3 is CASSTRSGTSGYNEQFF. DNA of the CDR3: TGTGCCAGCAGTACCCGTTCCGGGACTAGCGGCTACAATGAGCAGTTCTTC.

The rearrangement uses TRBV4-2 and TRBJ2-1, with 12 bases identical to TRBD2. The CDR3 sequence is 16 residues long. Germline assignment: CDR1 LGHNA and CDR2 YNFKEQ. The V segment lost 4 bases and the J segment 6 bases; nucleotides outside the gene matches: 7. The CDR3, as DNA: TGTGCCAGCAGCCCCCCTAGCGGGGGGGCAGGCAATGAGCAGTTCTTC. It codes for CASSPPSGGAGNEQFF.

The chain employs TRBV6-5 and TRBJ1-4, with TRBD1 matching over 7 bases. Germline-derived CDR1 and CDR2 are MNHEY and SVGAGI. The V segment lost 6 bases and the J segment 6 bases; nucleotides outside the gene matches: 4. This CDR3 spans 13 amino acids. CDR3 in DNA: TGTGCCAGCAGACCTCAGGGGGATGAAAAACTGTTTTTT. This sequence encodes CASRPQGDEKLFF.

The rearrangement links TRBV7-8 to TRBJ2-3; 15 nucleotides match TRBD2. The length of the CDR3 is 17 residues. Germline trimming cut 3 bases from V and 8 bases from J; bases unmatched to any gene: 9. Germline V gives CDR1 SGHVS, CDR2 FQNEAQ. This CDR3 is CASSFGRTSGGVATQYF. The DNA of the CDR3 is TGTGCCAGCAGCTTTGGACGGACTAGCGGGGGGGTTGCTACGCAGTATTTT.

J is TRBJ2-3 and V is TRBV6-5; TRBD2 is a possible D gene (6 bases). The V end was cut by 6 bases, the J end by 0 bases, with 16 bases between. CDR3 length equals 16 residues. Germline V gene data show CDR1 as MNHEY and CDR2 as SVGAGI. CDR3 nucleotide sequence: TGTGCCAGCAGCTACCTGGCGGGGACTAGCACAGATACGCAGTATTTT. Its translation: CASSYLAGTSTDTQYF.

This chain uses TRBV5-1 with TRBJ1-4; the D gene is possibly TRBD1 (5 bases). CDR3 length: 14 amino acids. The V end lost 4 bases, the J end lost 4 bases, and 11 bases lay between the germline ends. Germline-derived CDR1 and CDR2 are SGHRS and YFSETQ. The CDR3 DNA sequence: TGCGCCAGCAGCGCGGGACGGGGTAATGAAAAACTGTTTTTT. Its protein product is CASSAGRGNEKLFF.

The V and J genes are TRBV5-1 and TRBJ2-7; D call uncertain. Germline CDR1 SGHRS, CDR2 YFSETQ. The CDR3 loop spans 13 amino acids. Deletions cut 0 bases from V and 3 bases from J, with 7 bases between. This CDR3 is CASSLDSYYEQYF. The CDR3 DNA is TGCGCCAGCAGCTTGGATTCTTACTACGAGCAGTACTTC.

The rearrangement joins TRBV2 to TRBJ2-5, with a tentative D call TRBD2 (7 bases). In germline, CDR1 is SNHLY, CDR2 FYNNEI. CDR3 length: 13 amino acids. The V end lost 9 bases, the J end lost 2 bases, and 13 bases lay between the germline ends. CDR3 loop: CASSGGSQETQYF. The CDR3 coding sequence is TGTGCCAGTTCGGGGGGCAGTCAAGAGACCCAGTACTTC.

V usage is TRBV5-1 and J usage is TRBJ1-6, with D unclear. CDR1 SGHRS and CDR2 YFSETQ come from the germline V gene. V lost 0 bases, J lost 0 bases, and 7 bases lay in between. The CDR3 is made up of 16 amino acids. CDR3 nucleotides: TGCGCCAGCAGCTTGGCCACAAGCTCCTATAATTCACCCCTCCACTTT. Residues: CASSLATSSYNSPLHF.

This clone was seen once. V usage is TRBV27 and J usage is TRBJ1-5, with 7 positions matching TRBD1. After removal of 3 bases from V and 7 bases from J, the junction contained 6 bases not matched to a gene. Germline CDR1 and CDR2: MNHEY and SMNVEV (reference sequence). CDR3 length: 14 amino acids. CDR3 residues: CASSFTGAGQPQHF. The DNA for the CDR3 is TGTGCCAGCAGTTTCACAGGGGCGGGACAGCCCCAGCATTTT.

The sample holds one count of this clone. V gene TRBV7-9 combines with J gene TRBJ1-1, with a possible D match to TRBD1 (6 bases). This CDR3 region has 13 residues. Trimming removed 5 bases at V and 5 bases at J, with 12 bases between. CDR1 and CDR2 from the germline V gene are SEHNR and FQNEAQ (reference sequence). The CDR3 DNA follows: TGTGCCAGCAGCCTAACACAGGGTACTGAAGCTTTCTTT. Its protein is CASSLTQGTEAFF.

The chain joins TRBV6-5 to TRBJ2-5; maybe TRBD2 (6 bases). The CDR3 runs to 16 residues. Looked up from germline, CDR1 is MNHEY and CDR2 is SVGAGI. Trimming took off 4 bases at V and 1 base at J, with 16 bases between the two ends. The CDR3 sequence is CASSSTTRGSQETQYF. The CDR3 nucleotides are TGTGCCAGCAGTTCCACGACTAGGGGATCCCAAGAGACCCAGTACTTC.

V is TRBV19 and J is TRBJ1-6, with 11 positions matching TRBD1. The V gene end was trimmed by 5 bases and the J gene end by 9 bases; junction bases not matched to a gene: 3. This CDR3 has 14 residues. Germline values: CDR1 LNHDA, CDR2 SQIVND (reference sequence). In DNA, the CDR3 is TGTGCCAGTAGTGCGGACAGGGGGCCTTCACCCCTCCACTTT. Translated, it gives CASSADRGPSPLHF.

V usage is TRBV10-3 and J usage is TRBJ1-1; the match to TRBD1 covers 10 bases. Germline CDR1 ENHRY, CDR2 SYGVKD. Unmatched junction bases numbered 9, after V lost 8 bases and J lost 3 bases. This CDR3 region has 15 residues. CDR3 in DNA: TGTGCCATCGGCAGGGACAGGGGATCCGACACTGAAGCTTTCTTT. Amino acid sequence: CAIGRDRGSDTEAFF.

V and J are TRBV6-5 and TRBJ2-6; possibly TRBD1 for D (5 bases). V lost 6 bases to trimming and J lost 5 bases, with 11 bases between them. Germline V gene data show CDR1 as MNHEY and CDR2 as SVGAGI. This CDR3 is built from 14 residues. In DNA, the CDR3 is TGTGCCAGCAGGGATCCAGGGCGGGCCAACGTCCTGACTTTC. Amino acid sequence: CASRDPGRANVLTF.

J is TRBJ1-2 and V is TRBV7-6; the match to TRBD1 covers 12 bases. Trimming at V came to 3 bases and at J to 4 bases, leaving 3 bases not matched to a gene. The germline gives CDR1 SGHVS, CDR2 FNYEAQ. The CDR3 spans 15 residues. CDR3 nucleotides: TGTGCCAGCAGCTTTGGGACAGGGGGCGCCTATGGCTACACCTTC. This sequence encodes CASSFGTGGAYGYTF.

The chain carries TRBV3-1 (or the pseudogene TRBV3-2) and TRBJ1-2; D is unresolved. CDR3 length: 12 amino acids. CDR1 LGHDT and CDR2 YNNKEL come from the germline V gene (reference sequence). V was clipped by 0 bases and J by 13 bases, with 12 bases between them. The CDR3 reads CASSQDSQQFTF. CDR3 sequence (DNA): TGTGCCAGCAGCCAAGATTCACAGCAATTCACCTTC.

This rearrangement joins TRBV29-1 to TRBJ2-6; unclear D gene. There are 16 residues in the CDR3. The germline V gene encodes CDR1 SQVTM and CDR2 ANQGSEA. The V and J ends lost 5 bases and 1 base respectively, with 15 bases between them. CDR3 nucleotides: TGCAGCGTTCTCAGGCCCGAATTATCTGGGGCCAACGTCCTGACTTTC. It codes for CSVLRPELSGANVLTF.

This chain joins TRBV27 and TRBJ1-4, with D possibly matching TRBD1 (5 bases). The V and J ends lost 4 bases and 8 bases respectively, with 11 bases between them. The CDR3 runs 13 residues. From germline, CDR1 is MNHEY and CDR2 SMNVEV (reference sequence). CDR3 nucleotide sequence: TGTGCCAGCAGTTGGGCAGGGCCCGAAAAACTGTTTTTT. Its protein is CASSWAGPEKLFF.

J is TRBJ1-6 and V is TRBV29-1; 8 bases map to TRBD1. This CDR3 is 15 amino acids long. Germline CDR1 reads SQVTM; CDR2 reads ANQGSEA. The trim removed 5 bases at V and 9 bases at J, leaving 12 bases unmatched. CDR3 sequence reads: CSVRQTGAQGSPLHF. CDR3 sequence (DNA): TGCAGCGTTCGCCAGACAGGGGCGCAGGGTTCACCCCTCCACTTT.

This clone was recorded once. The same CDR3 can be traced to other DNA sequences in this sample. This chain links TRBV7-3 with TRBJ1-1, with 8 positions matching TRBD1. V shed 5 bases, J shed 3 bases, and the junction held 2 bases outside the gene matches. The CDR3 extends over 13 amino acids. Germline lookup yields CDR1 SGHTA and CDR2 FQGTGA. For the CDR3, the DNA is TGTGCCAGCAGCCCGGACAGGGACACTGAAGCTTTCTTT. Amino acid sequence: CASSPDRDTEAFF.

The V call is TRBV27, the J call TRBJ2-3; the match to TRBD1 covers 8 bases. This CDR3 comprises 14 residues. The germline V gene has CDR1 MNHEY and CDR2 SMNVEV (reference sequence). Losses at the gene ends were 4 bases for V and 5 bases for J; bases not matched to a gene: 5. CDR3 residues: CASSSGQGLDTQYF. CDR3 coding DNA: TGTGCCAGCAGTTCCGGACAGGGACTAGATACGCAGTATTTT.